The present TCR beta chain was sequenced within a study of cytomegalovirus exposure and HLA in healthy donors. Study outcomes and limitations: Diagnosis of cytomegalovirus status made by the classifier reportedly showed high specificity and sensitivity. Cytomegalovirus-associated status was assigned to about 170 TCR beta chains. Many donors shared some public TCRs, even though most TCR sequences were rare. A later analysis reportedly found fewer N-insertions in an Asian-associated ancestry cluster than the roughly 680-donor mean.

Comment on this clone: Its cognate antigen is unknown.

With 60 Vbeta and 13 Jbeta primers, the PCR was carried out. Clones were read by immunoSEQ multiplex PCR, and TCRdb kept only the in-frame ones, dropping some. Here the sample spans around 150,000 clones, around 79% being singletons. The V end was cut by 1 base, the J end by 10 bases, with 13 bases between. The CDR3 runs to 14 residues. Germline V gives CDR1 SEHNR, CDR2 FQNEAQ (reference sequence). The sequencing sample was made of PBMCs. The gene calls are TRBV7-9 and TRBJ1-4; D possibly corresponds to TRBD1 (6 bases). The sequence came from a man in his forties in good health and CMV-seronegative. The CDR3 DNA reads TGTGCCAGCAGCTTAGGGGGGGGCCAGCCAAAACTGTTTTTT. This codes for CASSLGGGQPKLFF.